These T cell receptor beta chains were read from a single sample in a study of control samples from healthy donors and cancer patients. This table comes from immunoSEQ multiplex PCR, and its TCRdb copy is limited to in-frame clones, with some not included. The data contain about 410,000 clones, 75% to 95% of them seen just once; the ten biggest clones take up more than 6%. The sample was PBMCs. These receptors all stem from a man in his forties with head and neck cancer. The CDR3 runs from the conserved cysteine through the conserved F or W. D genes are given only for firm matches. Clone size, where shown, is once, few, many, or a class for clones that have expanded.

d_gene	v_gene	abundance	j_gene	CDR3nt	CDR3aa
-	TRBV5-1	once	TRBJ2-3	TGCGCCAGCAGCTTGGGCCCCACAGATACGCAGTATTTT	CASSLGPTDTQYF
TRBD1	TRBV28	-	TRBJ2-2	TGTGCCAGCAGTTCGCCCGGGACAGGGGGGACCGGGGAGCTGTTTTTT	CASSSPGTGGTGELFF
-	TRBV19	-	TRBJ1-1	TGTGCCAGTTCAGACACCATGAACACTGAAGCTTTCTTT	CASSDTMNTEAFF
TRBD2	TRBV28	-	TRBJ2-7	TGTGCCAGCAGTCCGCTGACTAGCGGGTACTCCTACGAGCAGTACTTC	CASSPLTSGYSYEQYF
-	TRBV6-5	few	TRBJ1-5	TGTGCCAGCATGATGCAGGGTTGGAATCAGCCCCAGCATTTT	CASMMQGWNQPQHF
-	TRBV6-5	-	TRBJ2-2	TGTGCCAGCAGTCCTGTGTGGGGCGGGGAGCTGTTTTTT	CASSPVWGGELFF
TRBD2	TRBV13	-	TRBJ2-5	TGTGCCAGCAGCCCGCCGGGACTAGATGCGGAGACCCAGTACTTC	CASSPPGLDAETQYF
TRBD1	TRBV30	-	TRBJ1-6	TGTGCCTGGGGCCCCGTGACAGGGGATTCACCCCTCCACTTT	CAWGPVTGDSPLHF
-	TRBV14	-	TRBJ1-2	TGTGCCAGCAGCCGAGGGACGGATACCTTCTATGGCTACACCTTC	CASSRGTDTFYGYTF
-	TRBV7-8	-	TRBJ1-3	TGTGCCAGCAGCTTATTGGGTAATGGAAACACCATATATTTT	CASSLLGNGNTIYF
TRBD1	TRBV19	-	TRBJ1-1	TGTGCCAGTAGTCCTGTCGGTTCACAGGGGGCGTTCACTGAAGCTTTCTTT	CASSPVGSQGAFTEAFF
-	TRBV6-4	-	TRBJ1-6	TGTGCCAGCAGTGAACAGGTTAATTCACCCCTCCACTTT	CASSEQVNSPLHF
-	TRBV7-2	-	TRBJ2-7	TGTGCCAGCAGCTTGGTCGGGTACGAGCAGTACTTC	CASSLVGYEQYF
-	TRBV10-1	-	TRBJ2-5	TGCGCCAGCAGTGAGGCGGGAAACCAAGAGACCCAGTACTTC	CASSEAGNQETQYF
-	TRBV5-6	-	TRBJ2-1	TGTGCCAGCAGCCCCCCACAACTAGTCGGTGAGCAGTTCTTC	CASSPPQLVGEQFF
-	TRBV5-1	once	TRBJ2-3	TGCGCCAGCATGAAGGATAACACAGATACGCAGTATTTT	CASMKDNTDTQYF
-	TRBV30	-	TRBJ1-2	TGTGCCTGGAGTTTTAATGGCTACACCTTC	CAWSFNGYTF
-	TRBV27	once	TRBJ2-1	TGTGCCAGCAGTTTAGCCCCCGGGCTTTACAATGAGCAGTTCTTC	CASSLAPGLYNEQFF
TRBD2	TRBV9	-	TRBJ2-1	TGTGCCAGCAGCGTAGCTCCCGGGAGGGGGTCCTACAATGAGCAGTTCTTC	CASSVAPGRGSYNEQFF
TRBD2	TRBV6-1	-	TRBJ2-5	TGTGCCAGCAGTGAGTTACTAGCGGGGCTGGAGACCCAGTACTTC	CASSELLAGLETQYF
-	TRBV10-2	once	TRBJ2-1	TGCGCCAGCAGTGAGTCAGGGGGTCGCGTGGTTGAGCAGTTCTTC	CASSESGGRVVEQFF
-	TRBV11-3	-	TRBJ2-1	TGTGCCAGCAGCTTAGGGATCATCAATGAGCAGTTCTTC	CASSLGIINEQFF
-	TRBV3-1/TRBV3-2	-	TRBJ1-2	TGTGCCAGCAGCCCCGACAAGGCGGGCTACACCTTC	CASSPDKAGYTF
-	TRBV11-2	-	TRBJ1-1	TGTGCCAGCAGCTTACAAGCACTGGCCACTGAAGCTTTCTTT	CASSLQALATEAFF
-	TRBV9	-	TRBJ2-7	TGTGCCAGCAGCGTAGCAACTGGTACCTACGAGCAGTACTTC	CASSVATGTYEQYF
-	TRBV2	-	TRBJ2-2	TGTGCCAGCAGTATGCACACCGGGGAGCTGTTTTTT	CASSMHTGELFF
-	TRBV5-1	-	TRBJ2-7	TGCGCCAGCAGCTTGGTCCAGGGATACGAGCAGTACTTC	CASSLVQGYEQYF
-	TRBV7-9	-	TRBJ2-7	TGTGCCAGCAGCACCTCACACCGGGACGGAAACGAGCAGTACTTC	CASSTSHRDGNEQYF
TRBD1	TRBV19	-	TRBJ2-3	TGTGCCAGTAACAGGGGCGTGAGCACAGATACGCAGTATTTT	CASNRGVSTDTQYF